This TCR beta chain was observed in a study of blood T cell repertoires in COVID-19. Some clones are missing from TCRdb's copy, which holds only in-frame ones; the method was immunoSEQ multiplex PCR. The sample has roughly 250,000 clones, approximately 83% seen once. Per the germline V gene, CDR1 is KGHSH and CDR2 is LQKENI. After removal of 4 bases from V and 8 bases from J, the junction contained 6 bases not matched to a gene. This CDR3 spans 13 amino acids. Source material: PBMCs or T cells enriched from blood (not recorded which). This receptor was obtained from a woman between 35 and 50 years old with acute COVID-19. The chain recombines TRBV18 with TRBJ1-2, with 8 bases lining up with TRBD1. The chain's CDR3 is CASSQGQGGGYTF. The CDR3, as DNA: TGTGCCAGCTCACAAGGACAGGGTGGCGGCTACACCTTC.